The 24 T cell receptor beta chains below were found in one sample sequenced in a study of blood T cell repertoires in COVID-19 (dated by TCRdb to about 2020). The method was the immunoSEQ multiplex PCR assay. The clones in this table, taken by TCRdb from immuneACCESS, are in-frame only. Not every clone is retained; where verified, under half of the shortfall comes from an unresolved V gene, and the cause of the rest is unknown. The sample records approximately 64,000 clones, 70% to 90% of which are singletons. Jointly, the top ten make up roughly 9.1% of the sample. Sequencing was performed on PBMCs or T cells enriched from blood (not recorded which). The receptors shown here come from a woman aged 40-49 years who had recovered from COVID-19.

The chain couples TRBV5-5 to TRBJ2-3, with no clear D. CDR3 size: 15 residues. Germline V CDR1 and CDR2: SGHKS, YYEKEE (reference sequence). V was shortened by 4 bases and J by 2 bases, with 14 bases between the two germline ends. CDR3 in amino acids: CASSLVHRDTDTQYF. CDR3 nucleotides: TGTGCCAGCAGCCTGGTCCACAGAGACACAGATACGCAGTATTTT.

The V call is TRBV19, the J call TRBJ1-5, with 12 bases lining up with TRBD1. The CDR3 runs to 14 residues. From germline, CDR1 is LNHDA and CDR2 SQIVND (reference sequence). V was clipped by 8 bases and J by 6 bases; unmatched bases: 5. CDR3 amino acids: CASSGTGGSQPQHF. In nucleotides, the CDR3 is TGTGCCAGTTCCGGGACAGGGGGCTCTCAGCCCCAGCATTTT.

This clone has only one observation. In DNA form, the CDR3 reads TGCAGTGCTAGTATACGTGTCGGGAGGGGAGACCAGCCCCAGCATTTT. Translation gives CSASIRVGRGDQPQHF. This chain connects TRBV20-1 to TRBJ1-5, with D maybe TRBD1 (5 bases). CDR1 is DFQATT, CDR2 SNEGSKA, per germline (reference sequence). The germline V and J ends were trimmed by 3 bases and 7 bases, with 22 bases remaining between them. This CDR3 has 16 amino acids.

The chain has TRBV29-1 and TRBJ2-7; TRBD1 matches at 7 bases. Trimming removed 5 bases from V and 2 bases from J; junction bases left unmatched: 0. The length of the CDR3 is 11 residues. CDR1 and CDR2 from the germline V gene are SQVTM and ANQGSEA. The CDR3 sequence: CSVQGAYEQYF. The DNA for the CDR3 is TGCAGCGTTCAGGGGGCCTACGAGCAGTACTTC.

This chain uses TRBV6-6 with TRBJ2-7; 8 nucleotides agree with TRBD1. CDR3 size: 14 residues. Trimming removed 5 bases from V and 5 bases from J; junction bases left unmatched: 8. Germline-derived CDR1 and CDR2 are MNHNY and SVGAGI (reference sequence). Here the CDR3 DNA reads TGTGCCAGCAGTAAGGGACAGGAAGGGAACGAGCAGTACTTC. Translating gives CASSKGQEGNEQYF.

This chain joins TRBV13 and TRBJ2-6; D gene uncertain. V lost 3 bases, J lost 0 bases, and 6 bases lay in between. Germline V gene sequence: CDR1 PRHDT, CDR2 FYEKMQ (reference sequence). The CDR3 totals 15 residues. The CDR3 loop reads CASSFRSSGANVLTF. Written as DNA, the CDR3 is TGTGCCAGCAGCTTCCGGTCCTCTGGGGCCAACGTCCTGACTTTC.

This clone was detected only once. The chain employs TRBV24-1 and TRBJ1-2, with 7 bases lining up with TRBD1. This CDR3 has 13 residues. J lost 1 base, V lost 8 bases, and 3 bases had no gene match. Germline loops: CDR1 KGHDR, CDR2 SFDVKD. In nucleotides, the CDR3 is TGTGCCACCATTACAGGGGTTAACTATGGCTACACCTTC. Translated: CATITGVNYGYTF.

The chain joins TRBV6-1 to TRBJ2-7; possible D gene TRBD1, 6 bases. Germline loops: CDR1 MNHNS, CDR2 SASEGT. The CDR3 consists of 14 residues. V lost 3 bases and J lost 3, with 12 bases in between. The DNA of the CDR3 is TGTGCCAGCAGTGAGGACAGACTTTACTACGAGCAGTACTTC. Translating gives CASSEDRLYYEQYF.

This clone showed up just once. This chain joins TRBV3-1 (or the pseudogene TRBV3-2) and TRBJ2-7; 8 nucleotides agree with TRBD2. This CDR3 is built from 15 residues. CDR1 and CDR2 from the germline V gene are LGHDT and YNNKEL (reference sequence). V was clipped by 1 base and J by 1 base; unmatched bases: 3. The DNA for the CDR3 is TGTGCCAGCAGCCAAGCGGGACTAGGGTCCTACGAGCAGTACTTC. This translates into CASSQAGLGSYEQYF.

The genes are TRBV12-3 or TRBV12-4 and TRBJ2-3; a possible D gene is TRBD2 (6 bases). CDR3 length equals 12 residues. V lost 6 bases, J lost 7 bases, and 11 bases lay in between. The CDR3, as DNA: TGTGCCAGCAGCGACGGGGGAAATACGCAGTATTTT. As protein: CASSDGGNTQYF.

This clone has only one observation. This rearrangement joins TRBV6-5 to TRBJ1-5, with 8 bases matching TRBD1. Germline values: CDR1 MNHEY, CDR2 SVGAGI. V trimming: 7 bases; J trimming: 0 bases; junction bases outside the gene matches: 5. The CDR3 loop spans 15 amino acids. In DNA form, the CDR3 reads TGTGCCAGCATACTGACAGGGGTTAGCAATCAGCCCCAGCATTTT. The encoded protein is CASILTGVSNQPQHF.

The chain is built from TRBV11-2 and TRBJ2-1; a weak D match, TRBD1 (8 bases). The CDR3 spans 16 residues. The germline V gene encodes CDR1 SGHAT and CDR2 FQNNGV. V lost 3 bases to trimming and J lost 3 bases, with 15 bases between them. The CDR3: CASSFLQGGDYNEQFF. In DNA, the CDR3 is TGTGCCAGCAGCTTCCTACAGGGGGGGGACTACAATGAGCAGTTCTTC.

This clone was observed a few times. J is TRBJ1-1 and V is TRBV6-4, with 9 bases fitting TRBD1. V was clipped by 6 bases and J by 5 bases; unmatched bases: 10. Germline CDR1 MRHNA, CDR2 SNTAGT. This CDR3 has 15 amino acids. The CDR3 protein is CASRETGTGMTEAFF. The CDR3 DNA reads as TGTGCCAGCAGAGAAACCGGGACAGGGATGACTGAAGCTTTCTTT.

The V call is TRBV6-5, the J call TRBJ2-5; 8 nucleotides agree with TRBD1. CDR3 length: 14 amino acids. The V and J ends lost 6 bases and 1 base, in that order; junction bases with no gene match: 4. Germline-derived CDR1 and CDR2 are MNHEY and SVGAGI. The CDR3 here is CASSTGGPQETQYF. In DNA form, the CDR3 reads TGTGCCAGCAGCACAGGGGGACCCCAAGAGACCCAGTACTTC.

CDR3 DNA sequence: TGTGCTAGTGGTTTGGCCCCCAGGACATTCAAAAATGAAAAACTGTTTTTT. The encoded protein is CASGLAPRTFKNEKLFF. The rearrangement links TRBV12-5 to TRBJ1-4; perhaps TRBD1 as D (5 bases). V lost 1 base and J 5 bases, leaving 17 bases between the germline ends. CDR1 is LGHNT and CDR2 is FRNRAP in the germline V gene. The CDR3 is 17 residues long. Using reference TRBV12-5 and TRBJ1-4 for the parts outside the CDR3, the full variable domain is DARVTQTPRHKVTEMGQEVTMRCQPILGHNTVFWYRQTMMQGLELLAYFRNRAPLDDSGMPKDRFSAEMPDATLATLKIQPSEPRDSAVYFCASGLAPRTFKNEKLFFGSGTQLSVL.

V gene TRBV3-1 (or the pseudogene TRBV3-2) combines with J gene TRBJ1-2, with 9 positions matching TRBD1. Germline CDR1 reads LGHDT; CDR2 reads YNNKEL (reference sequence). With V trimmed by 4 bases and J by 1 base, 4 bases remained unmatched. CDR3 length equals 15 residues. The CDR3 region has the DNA TGTGCCAGCAGCCCCAGACAGGGGGGTAACTATGGCTACACCTTC. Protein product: CASSPRQGGNYGYTF.

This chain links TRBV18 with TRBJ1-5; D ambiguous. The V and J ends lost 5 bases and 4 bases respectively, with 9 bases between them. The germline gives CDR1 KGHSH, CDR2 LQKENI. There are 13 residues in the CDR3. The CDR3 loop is CASSKENNQPQHF. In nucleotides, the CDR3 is TGTGCCAGCTCAAAGGAGAATAATCAGCCCCAGCATTTT.

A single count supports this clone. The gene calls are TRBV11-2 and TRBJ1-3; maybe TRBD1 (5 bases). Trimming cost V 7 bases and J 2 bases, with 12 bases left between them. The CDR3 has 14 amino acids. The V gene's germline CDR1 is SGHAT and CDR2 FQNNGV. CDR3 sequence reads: CASTLDRTGNTIYF. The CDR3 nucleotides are TGTGCCAGCACCCTCGACAGAACTGGAAACACCATATATTTT.

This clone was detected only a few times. The CDR3 sequence is CASSSLQGSDYEQYF. CDR3 coding DNA: TGTGCCAGCAGTTCGCTACAGGGTAGTGACTACGAGCAGTACTTC. The chain recombines TRBV27 with TRBJ2-7; TRBD1 is a possible D gene (6 bases). CDR3 length: 15 amino acids. Germline-derived CDR1 and CDR2 are MNHEY and SMNVEV (reference sequence). Trimming pared 4 bases from V and 3 bases from J, leaving 16 bases between.

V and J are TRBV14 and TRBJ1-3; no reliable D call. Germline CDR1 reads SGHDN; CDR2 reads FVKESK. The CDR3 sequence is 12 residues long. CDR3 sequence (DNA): TGTGCAAACAGAGAGATTGGAAACACCATATATTTT. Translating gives CANREIGNTIYF.

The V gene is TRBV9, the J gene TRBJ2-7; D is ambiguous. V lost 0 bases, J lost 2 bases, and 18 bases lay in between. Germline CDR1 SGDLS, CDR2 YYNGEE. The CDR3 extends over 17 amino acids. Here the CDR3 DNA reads TGTGCCAGCAGCGTAGCTACGAGTACCAGGATCCCCTACGAGCAGTACTTC. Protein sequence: CASSVATSTRIPYEQYF.

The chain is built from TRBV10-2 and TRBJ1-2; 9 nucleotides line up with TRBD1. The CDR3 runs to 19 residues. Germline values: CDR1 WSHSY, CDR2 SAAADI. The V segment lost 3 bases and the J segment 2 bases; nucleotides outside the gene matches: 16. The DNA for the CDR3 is TGCGCCAGCAGTGATTCGGTCCCGGGACAGGGAAAGTGGAACTATGGCTACACCTTC. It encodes CASSDSVPGQGKWNYGYTF.

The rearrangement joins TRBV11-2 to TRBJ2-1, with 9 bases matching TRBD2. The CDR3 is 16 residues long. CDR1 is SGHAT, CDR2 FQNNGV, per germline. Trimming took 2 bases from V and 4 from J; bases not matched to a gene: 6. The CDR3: CASSLRRGGGYNEQFF. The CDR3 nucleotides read TGTGCCAGCAGCTTAAGGCGGGGGGGCGGTTACAATGAGCAGTTCTTC.

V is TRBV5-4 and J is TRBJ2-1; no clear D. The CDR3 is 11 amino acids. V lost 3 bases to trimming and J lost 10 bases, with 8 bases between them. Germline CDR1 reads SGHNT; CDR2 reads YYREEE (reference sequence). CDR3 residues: CASSSLWEQFF. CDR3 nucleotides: TGTGCCAGCAGCTCCCTATGGGAGCAGTTCTTC.